This T cell receptor beta chain was obtained from a study of cytomegalovirus exposure and HLA in healthy donors. Looking at the study overall: Out of 398 genotyped donors, about 76% belonged to the Caucasian-associated ancestry cluster. Study-wide findings and caveats: Rarity characterized most TCR sequences, yet some public TCRs appeared in many donors. Excluded: some indistinguishable V segments such as TRBV6-2 and TRBV6-3. Follow-up analysis later connected one missense variant in DCLRE1C with trimming of TCR beta V- and J-genes.

The PCR employed 60 Vbeta primers together with 13 Jbeta primers. Clones were read by immunoSEQ multiplex PCR, and TCRdb kept only the in-frame ones, dropping some. This sample's table has some 110,000 clones. In the case of this clone: The antigen is unknown.

CDR3 length equals 15 residues. Germline loops: CDR1 SGHRS, CDR2 YFSETQ. V lost 4 bases and J 9 bases, leaving 23 bases between the germline ends. Sequencing used PBMCs. The receptor's source is a man aged 18 to 29 in good health and CMV-seronegative. The rearrangement joins TRBV5-1 to TRBJ2-7; D perhaps matches TRBD2 (8 bases). The CDR3 nucleotides read TGCGCCAGCAGCCCGGGGGGGGACAGAGTAATAGGGCAGTACTTC. This codes for CASSPGGDRVIGQYF.